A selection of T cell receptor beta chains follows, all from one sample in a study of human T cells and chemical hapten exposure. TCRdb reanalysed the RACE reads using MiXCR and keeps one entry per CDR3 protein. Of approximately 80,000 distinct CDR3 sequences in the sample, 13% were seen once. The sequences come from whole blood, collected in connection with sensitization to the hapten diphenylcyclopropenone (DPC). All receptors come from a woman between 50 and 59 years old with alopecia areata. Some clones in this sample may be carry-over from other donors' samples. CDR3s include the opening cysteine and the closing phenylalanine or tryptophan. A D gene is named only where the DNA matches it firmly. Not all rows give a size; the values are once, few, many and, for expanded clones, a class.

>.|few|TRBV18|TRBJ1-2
CASSPGGSSNYGYTF
TGTGCCAGCTCACCTGGGGGCAGCTCTAACTATGGCTACACCTTC
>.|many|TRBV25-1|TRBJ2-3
CASSDRRVSTDTQYF
TGTGCCAGCAGTGATCGGAGGGTTAGCACAGATACGCAGTATTTT
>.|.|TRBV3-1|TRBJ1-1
CASNLQGRFEAFF
TGTGCCAGCAACCTACAGGGAAGGTTTGAAGCTTTCTTT
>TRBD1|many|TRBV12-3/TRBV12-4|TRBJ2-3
CASSTRPTGGPDTQYF
TGTGCCAGCAGCACTCGGCCCACAGGGGGCCCAGATACGCAGTATTTT
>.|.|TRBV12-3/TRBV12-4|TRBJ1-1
CASRKGGGNTEAFF
TGTGCCAGCAGGAAGGGGGGAGGGAACACTGAAGCTTTCTTT
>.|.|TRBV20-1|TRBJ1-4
CSARDDHFGTNEKLFF
TGCAGTGCTAGAGATGACCATTTTGGGACTAATGAAAAACTGTTTTTT
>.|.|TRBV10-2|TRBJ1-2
CASSGPPADYGYTF
TGCGCCAGCAGTGGTCCCCCGGCGGACTATGGCTACACCTTC
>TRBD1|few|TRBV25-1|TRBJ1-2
CASSIDSTGRGYTF
TGTGCCAGCAGTATAGATTCGACAGGGAGAGGCTACACCTTC
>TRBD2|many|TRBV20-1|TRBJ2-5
CSAQGLAGAQETQYF
TGCAGTGCTCAAGGACTAGCGGGAGCTCAAGAGACCCAGTACTTC
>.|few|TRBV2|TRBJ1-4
CASRSGRGEKLFF
TGTGCCAGCAGATCGGGACGTGGTGAAAAACTGTTTTTT
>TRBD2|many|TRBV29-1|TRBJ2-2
CSVGRLAGGAGELFF
TGCAGCGTCGGTAGACTAGCGGGAGGGGCCGGGGAGCTGTTTTTT
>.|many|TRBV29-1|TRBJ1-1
CSVVGGGPAFF
TGCAGCGTTGTGGGGGGAGGACCAGCTTTCTTT
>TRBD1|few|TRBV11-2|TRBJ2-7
CASSSGTGLTYEQYF
TGTGCCAGCAGCTCGGGGACAGGGTTAACCTACGAGCAGTACTTC
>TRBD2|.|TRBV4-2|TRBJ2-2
CASSQDGTSNTGELFF
TGTGCCAGCAGCCAAGATGGGACTAGCAACACCGGGGAGCTGTTTTTT